This T cell receptor (beta chain) was observed in a study of neurological immune-mediated disorders. TCRdb independently ran MiXCR on the 5' RACE reads; one entry per CDR3 protein. In the table there are tens of thousands of distinct CDR3 sequences, roughly 4.5% of which are singletons. Notes on the study in general: HTLV-1-associated myelopathy displayed the greatest TCR clonal expansion, and multiple sclerosis exhibited the smallest, lower than that of healthy controls. When the repertoires were grouped phylogenetically, those of 18 of the 34 multiple sclerosis patients came together in a single cluster of related CDR3 sequences, which points to a possible repertoire-level signature.

The CDR3 contains 13 residues. J lost 7 bases, V lost 6 bases, and 7 bases had no gene match. The germline gives CDR1 SEHNR, CDR2 FQNEAQ (reference sequence). In this sample, this clonotype turned up many times. Its specificity is unknown. The TCR originated in a man under 40 with multiple sclerosis. The rearrangement joins TRBV7-9 to TRBJ1-2; 8 positions match TRBD1. Sequencing input: PBMCs. CDR3 sequence reads: CASSPDRETGYTF. The CDR3 DNA reads TGTGCCAGCAGTCCGGACAGGGAGACTGGCTACACCTTC.